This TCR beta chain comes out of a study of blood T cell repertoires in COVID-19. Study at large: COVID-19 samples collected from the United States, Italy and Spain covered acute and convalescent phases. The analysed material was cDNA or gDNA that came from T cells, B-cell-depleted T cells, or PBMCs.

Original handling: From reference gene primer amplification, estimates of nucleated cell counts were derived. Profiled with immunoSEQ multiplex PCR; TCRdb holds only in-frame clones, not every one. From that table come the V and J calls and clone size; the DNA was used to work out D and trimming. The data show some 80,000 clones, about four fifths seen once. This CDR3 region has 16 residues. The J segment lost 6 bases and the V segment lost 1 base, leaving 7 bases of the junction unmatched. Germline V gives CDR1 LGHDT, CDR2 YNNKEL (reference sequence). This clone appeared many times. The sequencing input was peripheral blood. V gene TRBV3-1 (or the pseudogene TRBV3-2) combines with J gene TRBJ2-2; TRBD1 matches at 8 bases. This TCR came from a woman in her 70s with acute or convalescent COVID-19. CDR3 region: CASSQVYRGSSGELFF. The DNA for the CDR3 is TGTGCCAGCAGCCAAGTCTACAGGGGGTCTTCCGGGGAGCTGTTTTTT.